The 26 T cell receptor beta chains below were found in one sample sequenced in a study of T cell responses to AZD1222 COVID-19 vaccine. Only in-frame clones appear in the TCRdb table, and some are missing; sequencing was by immunoSEQ multiplex PCR. The sample consists of some 120,000 clones, over 90% of them appearing once. The sample was peripheral blood, taken on day 0 of AZD1222 vaccination. These TCRs come from an adult in good health.

This clone has a single count. The chain employs TRBV6-5 and TRBJ1-4; D not resolved. Trimming took 5 bases from V and 4 from J, leaving 11 bases between them. This CDR3 spans 14 amino acids. Germline lookup yields CDR1 MNHEY and CDR2 SVGAGI. The CDR3 DNA is TGTGCCAGCAGTCATTCAAGCCATAATGAAAAACTGTTTTTT. It specifies CASSHSSHNEKLFF.

This chain joins TRBV7-9 and TRBJ1-5; TRBD1 aligns across 7 bases. V lost 0 bases, J lost 3 bases, and 5 bases stayed unmatched. CDR3 size: 16 residues. Germline lookup yields CDR1 SEHNR and CDR2 FQNEAQ (reference sequence). The CDR3 DNA follows: TGTGCCAGCAGCTTAGCCATAGGGACAGTCAATCAGCCCCAGCATTTT. Translation: CASSLAIGTVNQPQHF. The whole variable domain, remainder taken from reference TRBV7-9 and TRBJ1-5, is DTGVSQNPRHKITKRGQNVTFRCDPISEHNRLYWYRQTLGQGPEFLTYFQNEAQLEKSRLLSDRFSAERPKGSFSTLEIQRTEQGDSAMYLCASSLAIGTVNQPQHFGDGTRLSIL.

This chain joins TRBV27 and TRBJ1-2; D call uncertain. The V gene's germline CDR1 is MNHEY and CDR2 SMNVEV (reference sequence). The CDR3 is 13 residues long. V was trimmed by 1 base and J by 8 bases, leaving 11 bases between them. The CDR3 loop is CASSLWPGGGYTF. The CDR3 region has the DNA TGTGCCAGCAGTTTATGGCCAGGAGGAGGCTACACCTTC.

The rearrangement uses TRBV7-9 and TRBJ2-1, with D tentatively TRBD2 (6 bases). Germline CDR1 and CDR2: SEHNR and FQNEAQ (reference sequence). V was trimmed by 2 bases and J by 5 bases, leaving 13 bases between them. CDR3 size: 15 residues. The CDR3 loop is CASSLRGGEDNEQFF. As DNA, the CDR3 is TGTGCCAGCAGCTTACGTGGCGGGGAGGACAATGAGCAGTTCTTC.

The V and J genes are TRBV19 and TRBJ1-5, with 8 positions matching TRBD1. The CDR3 runs to 14 residues. Germline trimming cut 6 bases from V and 5 bases from J; bases unmatched to any gene: 6. Germline-derived CDR1 and CDR2 are LNHDA and SQIVND (reference sequence). CDR3 sequence reads: CASSDSRGHQPQHF. For the CDR3, the DNA is TGTGCCAGTAGCGATTCCAGGGGGCATCAGCCCCAGCATTTT.

This rearrangement joins TRBV6-5 to TRBJ1-4, with unresolved D. Germline loops: CDR1 MNHEY, CDR2 SVGAGI. V was pared by 4 bases and J by 7 bases, with 10 bases between. The CDR3 length is 13 residues. The CDR3 sequence: CASSSLRGEKLFF. The DNA for the CDR3 is TGTGCCAGCAGTTCATTACGCGGTGAAAAACTGTTTTTT.

The CDR3 DNA reads as TGTGCCAGCAGCAACGATGGACAGGGATTCGATGAAAAACTGTTTTTT. This codes for CASSNDGQGFDEKLFF. This chain links TRBV11-1 with TRBJ1-4, with 8 positions matching TRBD1. V shed 5 bases, J shed 6 bases, and the junction held 11 bases outside the gene matches. This CDR3 contains 16 residues. Germline-derived CDR1 and CDR2 are SGHAT and FQDESV (reference sequence).

V is TRBV5-1 and J is TRBJ1-1, with 8 bases aligning to TRBD1. Trimming removed 8 bases from V and 1 base from J; junction bases left unmatched: 7. The CDR3 consists of 14 residues. The germline CDR1 and CDR2 sequences are SGHRS and YFSETQ. CDR3 loop: CASKTGTGNTEAFF. CDR3 in DNA: TGCGCCAGTAAAACCGGGACAGGGAACACTGAAGCTTTCTTT.

The chain employs TRBV18 and TRBJ1-1; unclear D gene. Trimming took 5 bases from V and 0 from J, leaving 4 bases between them. Germline V gene data show CDR1 as KGHSH and CDR2 as LQKENI. This CDR3 spans 12 amino acids. This chain's CDR3 is CASSSMNTEAFF. The CDR3 bases are TGTGCCAGCTCATCAATGAACACTGAAGCTTTCTTT.

This chain links TRBV18 with TRBJ1-2, with 7 bases aligning to TRBD1. The CDR3 is made up of 16 amino acids. Germline assignment: CDR1 KGHSH and CDR2 LQKENI. The V gene end was trimmed by 3 bases and the J gene end by 0 bases; junction bases not matched to a gene: 7. CDR3 sequence reads: CASSPRQGSANYGYTF. In nucleotides, the CDR3 is TGTGCCAGCTCACCTCGACAGGGATCAGCTAACTATGGCTACACCTTC.

The count of this clone is one. V usage is TRBV5-6 and J usage is TRBJ1-5; weak D call: TRBD1 (6 bases). Trimming shortened V by 4 bases and J by 9 bases, and 14 bases separated the two germline ends. CDR1 SGHDT and CDR2 YYEEEE come from the germline V gene. The CDR3 has 13 amino acids. CDR3 DNA: TGTGCCAGCAGCATCGGGGGCCCGAGGCCCCAGCATTTT. This gives the protein CASSIGGPRPQHF. Drawing the rest from reference TRBV5-6 and TRBJ1-5, the complete variable domain is DAGVTQSPTHLIKTRGQQVTLRCSPKSGHDTVSWYQQALGQGPQFIFQYYEEEERQRGNFPDRFSGHQFPNYSSELNVNALLLGDSALYLCASSIGGPRPQHFGDGTRLSIL.

The V call is TRBV6-5, the J call TRBJ1-5; 10 nucleotides align to TRBD1. Germline V gives CDR1 MNHEY, CDR2 SVGAGI. The CDR3 runs to 15 residues. With V trimmed by 5 bases and J by 4 bases, 5 bases remained unmatched. The CDR3 protein is CASSQGQGINQPQHF. The CDR3 coding sequence is TGTGCCAGCAGTCAGGGACAGGGGATAAATCAGCCCCAGCATTTT.

V gene TRBV13 combines with J gene TRBJ2-7; 7 positions match TRBD2. There are 13 residues in the CDR3. Germline CDR1 is PRHDT and CDR2 is FYEKMQ (reference sequence). V shed 3 bases and J 1 base; nucleotides not matched to a gene: 0. The CDR3, as DNA: TGTGCCAGCAGCTTGGGAGGGTCCTACGAGCAGTACTTC. It yields the protein CASSLGGSYEQYF.

J is TRBJ1-5 and V is TRBV27; D uncertain. The CDR3 runs to 14 residues. Germline V gives CDR1 MNHEY, CDR2 SMNVEV (reference sequence). Trimming shortened V by 4 bases and J by 3 bases, and 10 bases separated the two germline ends. CDR3 DNA: TGTGCCAGCAGTTCTAGACGTTACAATCAGCCCCAGCATTTT. It specifies CASSSRRYNQPQHF.

This sequence joins TRBV18 and TRBJ2-7, with no clear D. The germline V gene has CDR1 KGHSH and CDR2 LQKENI. The V and J ends lost 1 base and 7 bases respectively, with 17 bases between them. This CDR3 region has 15 residues. This chain's CDR3 is CASSPQENPGMEQYF. The CDR3 coding sequence is TGTGCCAGCTCACCACAGGAAAACCCCGGTATGGAGCAGTACTTC.

This rearrangement joins TRBV5-6 to TRBJ1-2, with TRBD1 identical over 9 bases. V was pared by 4 bases and J by 3 bases, with 10 bases of the junction left unmatched. CDR1 and CDR2 (germline): SGHDT, YYEEEE. The CDR3 loop spans 16 amino acids. As DNA, the CDR3 is TGTGCCAGCAGCCGGGGACAGGGTCAACTGGACTATGGCTACACCTTC. Translation gives CASSRGQGQLDYGYTF.

The genes are TRBV7-9 and TRBJ1-5; no reliable D call. Germline CDR1 is SEHNR and CDR2 is FQNEAQ (reference sequence). The CDR3 is 14 amino acids. V lost 5 bases, J lost 5 bases, and 13 bases lay in between. CDR3 sequence: CASSLSDGDQPQHF. The CDR3 DNA sequence: TGTGCCAGCAGCCTATCGGACGGAGATCAGCCCCAGCATTTT.

In DNA, the CDR3 is TGTGCCAGTAGTATCCAGGAGGACACTGAAGCTTTCTTT. Protein: CASSIQEDTEAFF. The chain employs TRBV19 and TRBJ1-1; no firm D call. Germline lookup yields CDR1 LNHDA and CDR2 SQIVND (reference sequence). The CDR3 extends over 13 amino acids. The germline V and J ends were trimmed by 3 bases and 3 bases, with 8 bases remaining between them.

This chain uses TRBV7-2 with TRBJ1-6, with 8 bases fitting TRBD1. Germline CDR1 and CDR2: SGHTA and FQGNSA. The CDR3 loop spans 15 amino acids. The V segment lost 1 base and the J segment 8 bases; nucleotides outside the gene matches: 4. CDR3 nucleotides: TGTGCCAGCAGCTTAGAAGGGACAGGCTATTCACCCCTCCACTTT. Translation gives CASSLEGTGYSPLHF.

CDR3 loop: CASSFRDEQYF. CDR3 in DNA: TGTGCCAGCAGCTTTAGGGACGAGCAGTACTTC. This sequence joins TRBV5-4 and TRBJ2-7; D gene unclear. Germline V gene sequence: CDR1 SGHNT, CDR2 YYREEE (reference sequence). The V end lost 2 bases, the J end lost 5 bases, and 5 bases lay between the germline ends. This CDR3 comprises 11 residues.

The J gene is TRBJ1-6, the V gene TRBV12-3 or TRBV12-4; D may be TRBD1 (5 bases). The V gene lost 3 bases and the J gene lost 11 bases, with 8 bases spanning the gap. There are 12 residues in the CDR3. The CDR3 DNA reads as TGTGCCAGCAGTTTGTGGGGGACACCCCTCCACTTT. Encoded protein: CASSLWGTPLHF.

V usage is TRBV7-9 and J usage is TRBJ1-1; maybe TRBD1 (5 bases). CDR1 is SEHNR and CDR2 is FQNEAQ in the germline V gene (reference sequence). The CDR3 consists of 15 residues. With 5 bases removed from V and 4 bases from J, the gap between germline ends came to 17 bases. The CDR3 region is CASSQAGTGGTEAFF. DNA for the CDR3: TGTGCCAGCAGCCAAGCCGGGACCGGGGGCACTGAAGCTTTCTTT.

The CDR3 DNA sequence: TGTGCCAGCAGTGGTCCCGGGACAGGGGTGATGAGCAATCAGCCCCAGCATTTT. As protein: CASSGPGTGVMSNQPQHF. The chain joins TRBV2 to TRBJ1-5; 10 nucleotides line up with TRBD1. The ends lost 4 bases at V and 1 base at J; junction bases unmatched: 10. The CDR3 runs 18 residues. The germline gives CDR1 SNHLY, CDR2 FYNNEI.

The rearrangement joins TRBV5-1 to TRBJ1-5, with 11 bases fitting TRBD1. The CDR3 spans 15 residues. J gave up 6 bases and V 0 bases, and 2 bases lay outside the gene matches. CDR1 and CDR2 from the germline V gene are SGHRS and YFSETQ. As DNA, the CDR3 is TGCGCCAGCAGCTTGGCCGGGACAGGGGGTCAGCCCCAGCATTTT. Protein product: CASSLAGTGGQPQHF.

The rearrangement links TRBV6-5 to TRBJ1-1, with unresolved D. Germline lookup yields CDR1 MNHEY and CDR2 SVGAGI. CDR3 length: 12 amino acids. The V and J ends lost 10 bases and 0 bases respectively, with 9 bases between them. Here the CDR3 reads CAIGRLNTEAFF. The CDR3 DNA follows: TGTGCCATCGGACGGTTGAACACTGAAGCTTTCTTT.

The genes are TRBV6-5 and TRBJ2-1, with 7 positions matching TRBD2. CDR3 length: 15 amino acids. The germline CDR1 and CDR2 sequences are MNHEY and SVGAGI. The trim removed 7 bases at V and 3 bases at J, leaving 9 bases unmatched. CDR3 sequence (DNA): TGTGCCAGCATAAGAGCGGGGTCAAACTACAATGAGCAGTTCTTC. Amino acids: CASIRAGSNYNEQFF.